One sample yielded the 25 T cell receptor beta chains listed below, sequenced in a study of spatial heterogeneity in lung cancer. MiXCR, applied by TCRdb to the 5' RACE reads, yields one record per CDR3 protein. The data show 1,500 or so distinct CDR3 sequences, with about 8.3% seen just once and about 11% held by the top ten. Time point: sample taken at primary tumor resection. Researchers sequenced whole RNA taken from tumor, nontumor lung or frozen PBMC without sorting. The sequenced sample was normal lung tissue next to the tumor, obtained at surgery. These receptors came from a female donor with early-stage non-small cell lung cancer.

This clonotype has a handful of counts. The rearrangement links TRBV11-2 to TRBJ2-3, with D maybe TRBD1 (5 bases). V lost 5 bases, J lost 0 bases, and 12 bases lay in between. The length of the CDR3 is 15 residues. Germline CDR1 SGHAT, CDR2 FQNNGV. CDR3 amino acids: CASSAGHLSTDTQYF. As DNA, the CDR3 is TGTGCCAGCAGCGCTGGACATCTTAGCACAGATACGCAGTATTTT.

The table lists this clonotype with a few counts. The gene calls are TRBV12-5 and TRBJ2-7; possible D gene TRBD2, 6 bases. Germline assignment: CDR1 LGHNT and CDR2 FRNRAP. V lost 3 bases, J lost 6 bases, and 15 bases lay in between. This CDR3 spans 14 amino acids. The CDR3, as DNA: TGTGCTAGTGGTTTTTCCTCCGGGAGCGCCGAGCAGTACTTC. The encoded protein is CASGFSSGSAEQYF.

This clonotype is judged medium-sized. This chain links TRBV20-1 with TRBJ2-7; 7 bases fit TRBD2. The CDR3 extends over 13 amino acids. Germline CDR1 is DFQATT and CDR2 is SNEGSKA (reference sequence). As DNA, the CDR3 is TGCAGGGTGGGGGAGGGTTATTCCTACGAGCAGTACTTC. Protein sequence: CRVGEGYSYEQYF.

This clonotype is medium-sized within its sample. The chain employs TRBV12-3 or TRBV12-4 and TRBJ1-1; D is unresolved. V dropped 4 bases and J dropped 4 bases, with 13 bases sitting between them. The CDR3 contains 14 residues. CDR3 sequence reads: CASSSDLGGTEAFF. As DNA, the CDR3 is TGTGCCAGCAGTTCGGATTTAGGAGGCACTGAAGCTTTCTTT.

This clonotype is classed as large. This rearrangement joins TRBV7-2 to TRBJ2-5; TRBD2 matches at 7 bases. Germline values: CDR1 SGHTA, CDR2 FQGNSA. Trimming took 3 bases from V and 2 from J; bases not matched to a gene: 15. CDR3 length equals 18 residues. The CDR3 loop is CASSLALGMGRDQETQYF. Written as DNA, the CDR3 is TGTGCCAGCAGCTTGGCCCTCGGGATGGGGAGGGATCAAGAGACCCAGTACTTC.

By share of the sample, this clonotype is large. The chain recombines TRBV7-2 with TRBJ2-3; 7 bases align to TRBD2. Germline assignment: CDR1 SGHTA and CDR2 FQGNSA. CDR3 length: 12 amino acids. The V and J ends lost 4 bases and 12 bases, in that order; junction bases with no gene match: 7. The CDR3 spells CASSWGGMPQYF. CDR3 coding DNA: TGTGCCAGCAGCTGGGGGGGTATGCCACAGTATTTT.

Judged by abundance, this clonotype is medium-sized. This chain uses TRBV5-1 with TRBJ1-4, with TRBD1 identical over 7 bases. The CDR3 has 17 residues. Germline CDR1 is SGHRS and CDR2 is YFSETQ. V was pared by 0 bases and J by 0 bases, with 5 bases of the junction left unmatched. CDR3: CASSLGGGPSTNEKLFF. DNA of the CDR3: TGCGCCAGCAGCTTGGGAGGGGGCCCCTCAACTAATGAAAAACTGTTTTTT.

By sample share, this clonotype is medium-sized. In nucleotides, the CDR3 is TGTGCCAGCTCACCCGACAGGGGCACAGATACGCAGTATTTT. Translating gives CASSPDRGTDTQYF. The chain employs TRBV18 and TRBJ2-3; 7 bases agree with TRBD1. The germline CDR1 and CDR2 sequences are KGHSH and LQKENI. V trimming: 3 bases; J trimming: 1 base; junction bases outside the gene matches: 1. The CDR3 spans 14 residues.

This clonotype counts as medium-sized. V usage is TRBV7-8 and J usage is TRBJ2-2, with D perhaps TRBD1 (6 bases). This CDR3 has 16 residues. Trimming took 1 base from V and 6 from J, leaving 15 bases between them. In germline, CDR1 is SGHVS, CDR2 FQNEAQ. This CDR3 is CASSLEWDKGPGELFF. CDR3 nucleotides: TGTGCCAGCAGCTTAGAGTGGGACAAGGGGCCCGGGGAGCTGTTTTTT.

This clonotype is judged medium-sized. The V call is TRBV19, the J call TRBJ2-1; 9 bases align to TRBD1. Germline loops: CDR1 LNHDA, CDR2 SQIVND (reference sequence). Unmatched junction bases numbered 11, after V lost 4 bases and J lost 7 bases. This CDR3 comprises 16 residues. The CDR3 here is CASSTPGQGTSNEQFF. DNA of the CDR3: TGTGCCAGTAGTACCCCGGGACAGGGCACTTCGAATGAGCAGTTCTTC. The variable domain in full, with the rest retrieved from reference TRBV19 and TRBJ2-1, is DGGITQSPKYLFRKEGQNVTLSCEQNLNHDAMYWYRQDPGQGLRLIYYSQIVNDFQKGDIAEGYSVSREKKESFPLTVTSAQKNPTAFYLCASSTPGQGTSNEQFFGPGTRLTVL.

In its sample, this clonotype ranks as large. J is TRBJ1-5 and V is TRBV19; no reliable D call. The V end was cut by 10 bases, the J end by 3 bases, with 13 bases between. Germline CDR1 reads LNHDA; CDR2 reads SQIVND (reference sequence). This CDR3 is built from 13 residues. The CDR3 reads CATLDGYNQPQHF. CDR3 DNA sequence: TGTGCCACTTTGGACGGATACAATCAGCCCCAGCATTTT.

This clonotype was counted ten times or more. The rearrangement uses TRBV9 and TRBJ1-5; maybe TRBD1 (6 bases). The CDR3 is 15 residues long. V shed 4 bases and J shed 3 bases, with 14 bases lying between them. In germline, CDR1 is SGDLS, CDR2 YYNGEE. Here the CDR3 reads CASSLEGGPNQPQHF. The CDR3 DNA reads TGTGCCAGCAGCCTCGAGGGGGGGCCCAATCAGCCCCAGCATTTT.

By its share, this clonotype is large. The J gene is TRBJ2-3, the V gene TRBV5-6; D tentatively fits TRBD1 or TRBD2 (5 bases each). V was clipped by 2 bases and J by 5 bases, with 12 bases between them. Germline CDR1 reads SGHDT; CDR2 reads YYEEEE. CDR3 length equals 14 residues. The CDR3 protein is CASSFQGVQDTQYF. CDR3 DNA: TGTGCCAGCAGCTTCCAGGGAGTTCAAGATACGCAGTATTTT.

Relative to its sample, this clonotype is medium-sized. This rearrangement joins TRBV29-1 to TRBJ2-5, with unresolved D. V was shortened by 1 base and J by 4 bases, with 1 base between the two germline ends. Germline V gene data show CDR1 as SQVTM and CDR2 as ANQGSEA. There are 10 residues in the CDR3. This CDR3 is CSVEVETQYF. CDR3 bases: TGCAGCGTTGAAGTAGAGACCCAGTACTTC.

By share of the sample, this clonotype is medium-sized. The rearrangement links TRBV20-1 to TRBJ2-5; unclear D gene. The germline gives CDR1 DFQATT, CDR2 SNEGSKA (reference sequence). This CDR3 spans 12 amino acids. The germline V and J ends were trimmed by 3 bases and 0 bases, with 5 bases remaining between them. Written as DNA, the CDR3 is TGCAGTGCTAGGGCGAACCAAGAGACCCAGTACTTC. It encodes CSARANQETQYF.

By its share, this clonotype is medium-sized. J is TRBJ1-2 and V is TRBV12-3 or TRBV12-4; unclear D gene. V was pared by 1 base and J by 2 bases, with 8 bases between. The CDR3 is 14 residues long. The CDR3, as DNA: TGTGCCAGCAGTTTAGAACAGTACAACTATGGCTACACCTTC. It codes for CASSLEQYNYGYTF.

This clonotype is termed large (0.1 to 1%). The chain has TRBV4-1 and TRBJ1-2; 7 bases are shared with TRBD1. V lost 0 bases and J lost 7; bases outside the gene matches: 8. This CDR3 contains 15 residues. Per germline, CDR1 MGHRA and CDR2 YSYEKL. The CDR3 DNA reads TGCGCCAGCAGCCAAGACCCCCAGGGGGATGGTGGCTACACCTTC. Translation: CASSQDPQGDGGYTF.

By share, this clonotype counts as large. V is TRBV5-4 and J is TRBJ2-3; 9 bases agree with TRBD2. This CDR3 spans 15 amino acids. V lost 0 bases and J lost 5; bases outside the gene matches: 4. Germline CDR1 and CDR2: SGHNT and YYREEE (reference sequence). CDR3 sequence reads: CASSLEREAGDTQYF. In nucleotides, the CDR3 is TGTGCCAGCAGCTTGGAGCGGGAGGCGGGAGATACGCAGTATTTT.

This clonotype is medium-sized within its sample. The J gene is TRBJ2-7, the V gene TRBV11-2, with a tentative D call TRBD1 (6 bases). Trimming shortened V by 0 bases and J by 5 bases, and 11 bases separated the two germline ends. This CDR3 region has 14 residues. Looked up from germline, CDR1 is SGHAT and CDR2 is FQNNGV. This CDR3 reads CASSLDLGADEQYF. CDR3 in DNA: TGTGCCAGCAGCTTAGATCTGGGGGCCGACGAGCAGTACTTC.

This clonotype was counted a few times. The chain joins TRBV7-9 to TRBJ2-2, with a possible D match to TRBD1 (7 bases). This CDR3 has 13 amino acids. Germline lookup yields CDR1 SEHNR and CDR2 FQNEAQ (reference sequence). The CDR3 DNA reads TGTGCTGGGCCCACAGGGGAGGCCGGGGAGCTGTTTTTT. Amino acids: CAGPTGEAGELFF.

This clonotype came up many times. The chain has TRBV14 and TRBJ2-3, with 7 bases matching TRBD2. Germline values: CDR1 SGHDN, CDR2 FVKESK. Trimming removed 0 bases from V and 3 bases from J; junction bases left unmatched: 3. The CDR3 has 15 amino acids. The CDR3 loop is CASSQDWRETDTQYF. CDR3 nucleotides: TGTGCCAGCAGCCAAGACTGGCGGGAGACAGATACGCAGTATTTT.

V is TRBV9 and J is TRBJ2-3, with 8 positions matching TRBD2. The germline gives CDR1 SGDLS, CDR2 YYNGEE. J gave up 2 bases and V 1 base, and 6 bases lay outside the gene matches. This CDR3 has 16 residues. CDR3 in DNA: TGTGCCAGCAGCGTACGGAGCGGGGGCACCACAGATACGCAGTATTTT. Its translation: CASSVRSGGTTDTQYF.

The chain is built from TRBV7-2 and TRBJ1-5; maybe TRBD1 (6 bases). Germline-derived CDR1 and CDR2 are SGHTA and FQGNSA. CDR3 length: 13 residues. V gave up 5 bases and J gave up 6 bases, with 11 bases separating them. In nucleotides, the CDR3 is TGTGCCAGCAGCCCTGGACAGCTTCAGCCCCAGCATTTT. It codes for CASSPGQLQPQHF.

This clonotype was observed at least ten times. The gene calls are TRBV7-2 and TRBJ2-7; maybe TRBD2 (6 bases). The CDR3 totals 14 residues. The V gene's germline CDR1 is SGHTA and CDR2 FQGNSA. The V end lost 4 bases, the J end lost 3 bases, and 13 bases lay between the germline ends. CDR3 nucleotide sequence: TGTGCCAGCAGCTGGGGCGGGGATTACTACGAGCAGTACTTC. Translated, it gives CASSWGGDYYEQYF. Variable domain in full (rest from reference TRBV7-2 and TRBJ2-7): GAGVSQSPSNKVTEKGKDVELRCDPISGHTALYWYRQSLGQGLEFLIYFQGNSAPDKSGLPSDRFSAERTGGSVSTLTIQRTQQEDSAVYLCASSWGGDYYEQYFGPGTRLTVT.

Sample share makes this clonotype medium-sized. This chain links TRBV20-1 with TRBJ2-3, with 7 bases that match TRBD1. CDR1 is DFQATT, CDR2 SNEGSKA, per germline (reference sequence). The CDR3 extends over 18 amino acids. V trimming: 3 bases; J trimming: 2 bases; junction bases outside the gene matches: 17. CDR3 in DNA: TGCAGTGCTAGCCCCCTGACAGGGTGGCACGAGACCACAGATACGCAGTATTTT. Encoded protein: CSASPLTGWHETTDTQYF.